This TCR beta chain derives from a study of blood T cell repertoires in COVID-19. Study details: The origin of the acute and convalescent COVID-19 samples was the United States, Italy and Spain. T cells, B-cell-depleted T cells, or PBMCs supplied cDNA or gDNA.

Original analysis: It was from reference gene primer amplification that nucleated cell counts were estimated. This table comes from immunoSEQ multiplex PCR, and its TCRdb copy is limited to in-frame clones, with some not included. V, J and clone size were drawn from that table, and D and trimming were deduced from the DNA. The sample comprises 200,000 or so clones, around 85% of which are singletons, and approximately 0.9% rests with the top ten. Germline V gene data show CDR1 as SNHLY and CDR2 as FYNNEI. V lost 9 bases, J lost 0 bases, and 5 bases stayed unmatched. The CDR3 totals 16 residues. Enrolled during active infection, Seattle patients were then followed longitudinally.

Sequencing was done on a sample of peripheral blood. This TCR was sampled from a man between 60 and 70 years old with COVID-19, enrolled during active disease. This chain joins TRBV2 and TRBJ2-6, with 10 bases aligning to TRBD1. CDR3 nucleotide sequence: TGTGCCAGATCCGGGACAGGGGACTCTGGGGCCAACGTCCTGACTTTC. Its protein is CARSGTGDSGANVLTF. The full variable domain, in which reference TRBV2 and TRBJ2-6 provide the parts outside the CDR3, is EPEVTQTPSHQVTQMGQEVILRCVPISNHLYFYWYRQILGQKVEFLVSFYNNEISEKSEIFDDQFSVERPDGSNFTLKIRSTKLEDSAMYFCARSGTGDSGANVLTFGAGSRLTVL.